This T cell receptor beta chain was found in a study of blood T cell repertoires in COVID-19. On the study more broadly: Collection of acute and convalescent COVID-19 samples took place in the United States, Italy and Spain.

Deletions cut 5 bases from V and 6 bases from J, with 19 bases between. Per the germline V gene, CDR1 is SEHNR and CDR2 is FQNEAQ (reference sequence). This CDR3 region has 15 residues. As originally analysed: By means of reference gene primer amplification, nucleated cell counts were estimated. Generated by immunoSEQ multiplex PCR, the TCRdb table keeps only in-frame clones and is missing some. The D gene and trimming were derived from the DNA, and the V and J assignments and clone size from that table. The sample records about 320,000 clones, 70% to 90% being singletons. The chain employs TRBV7-9 and TRBJ1-2, with D possibly matching TRBD1 (6 bases). The specimen sequenced was peripheral blood. The sequence was collected from a human donor in a cohort sampled during active COVID-19. This CDR3 reads CASSPIGGAYNGYTF. The CDR3 nucleotides are TGTGCCAGCAGCCCCATTGGGGGGGCGTATAATGGCTACACCTTC.